This entry features one T cell receptor (beta chain) sequence. What it recognizes is unknown. The data stem from a study of cytomegalovirus exposure and HLA in healthy donors. Whole-study findings and limits: In vitro data verified a few CMV-associated chains as specific for CMV antigens.

The PCR employed 60 Vbeta primers together with 13 Jbeta primers. Measured with immunoSEQ multiplex PCR; TCRdb has only the in-frame clones, and not every one. Its clone listing holds more than 100,000 clones. The CDR3 is 14 residues long. J gave up 4 bases and V 5 bases, and 2 bases lay outside the gene matches. Germline-derived CDR1 and CDR2 are SEHNR and FQNEAQ (reference sequence). The TCR sequence derives from a middle-aged man in good health and CMV-seronegative. The specimen sequenced was PBMCs. The genes are TRBV7-9 and TRBJ2-7; 13 nucleotides agree with TRBD2. For the CDR3, the DNA is TGTGCCAGCAGCGAGGGACTAGCGGGATACGAGCAGTACTTC. Its protein product is CASSEGLAGYEQYF. Full variable domain (rest looked up from reference TRBV7-9 and TRBJ2-7): DTGVSQNPRHKITKRGQNVTFRCDPISEHNRLYWYRQTLGQGPEFLTYFQNEAQLEKSRLLSDRFSAERPKGSFSTLEIQRTEQGDSAMYLCASSEGLAGYEQYFGPGTRLTVT.